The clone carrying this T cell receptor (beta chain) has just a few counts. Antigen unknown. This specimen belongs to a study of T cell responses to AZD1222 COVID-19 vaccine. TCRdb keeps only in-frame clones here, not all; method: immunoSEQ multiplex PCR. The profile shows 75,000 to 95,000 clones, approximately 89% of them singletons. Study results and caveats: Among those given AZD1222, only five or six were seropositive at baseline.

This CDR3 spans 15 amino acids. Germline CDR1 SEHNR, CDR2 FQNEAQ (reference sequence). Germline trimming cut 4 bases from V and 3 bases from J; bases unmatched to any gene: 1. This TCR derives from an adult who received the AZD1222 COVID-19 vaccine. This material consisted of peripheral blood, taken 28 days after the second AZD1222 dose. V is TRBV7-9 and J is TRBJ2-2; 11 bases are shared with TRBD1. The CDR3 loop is CASSWTGGHTGELFF. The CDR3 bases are TGTGCCAGCAGCTGGACAGGGGGCCACACCGGGGAGCTGTTTTTT.